One sample yielded the 21 T cell receptor beta chains listed below, sequenced in a study of blood T cell repertoires in COVID-19. Clones were sequenced by immunoSEQ multiplex PCR, and TCRdb holds only the in-frame ones, with some missing. The sample has about 150,000 clones, 75% to 90% seen once. The sample taken for sequencing was peripheral blood. All receptors derive from a woman aged 55-75 years with active COVID-19.

This clone occurred once. The V call is TRBV5-8, the J call TRBJ2-1; 11 bases fit TRBD2. Germline lookup yields CDR1 SGHTS and CDR2 YDEGEE. The V gene end was trimmed by 1 base and the J gene end by 0 bases; junction bases not matched to a gene: 0. There are 16 residues in the CDR3. The DNA for the CDR3 is TGTGCCAGCAGCTTGACTAGCGGGAGCTCCTACAATGAGCAGTTCTTC. Translated, it gives CASSLTSGSSYNEQFF.

The chain is built from TRBV5-1 and TRBJ1-1; TRBD1 might be the D (6 bases). V shed 3 bases and J shed 4 bases, with 13 bases lying between them. CDR1 and CDR2 (germline): SGHRS, YFSETQ. The CDR3 runs 14 residues. This CDR3 reads CASSSQGKSTEAFF. In DNA form, the CDR3 reads TGCGCCAGCAGCTCTCAGGGGAAGAGCACTGAAGCTTTCTTT.

J is TRBJ1-1 and V is TRBV5-1, with D maybe TRBD1 (6 bases). The CDR3 runs to 15 residues. Germline CDR1 and CDR2: SGHRS and YFSETQ. V was clipped by 4 bases and J by 0 bases, with 13 bases between them. CDR3 DNA sequence: TGCGCCAGCAGCCGGGACGGACAGTTGAACACTGAAGCTTTCTTT. Encoded protein: CASSRDGQLNTEAFF.

The rearrangement links TRBV2 to TRBJ2-7, with D possibly matching TRBD2 (5 bases). This CDR3 comprises 13 residues. CDR1 and CDR2 from the germline V gene are SNHLY and FYNNEI. V was cut by 7 bases and J by 6 bases, with 16 bases left in between. In nucleotides, the CDR3 is TGTGCCAGCAAGGCGGACTTCACAACCGAGCAGTACTTC. Encoded protein: CASKADFTTEQYF.

The chain combines TRBV5-1 with TRBJ2-3, with 15 positions matching TRBD2. The trim removed 5 bases at V and 5 bases at J, leaving 6 bases unmatched. Germline CDR1 reads SGHRS; CDR2 reads YFSETQ. The CDR3 consists of 16 residues. In nucleotides, the CDR3 is TGCGCCAGCAGGGTCGGACTAGCGGGAGGGCAAGATACGCAGTATTTT. This sequence encodes CASRVGLAGGQDTQYF.

DNA of the CDR3: TGTGCCACCAGTGATTTGTACAGGGGGCCTGGGGAGCTGTTTTTT. It translates to CATSDLYRGPGELFF. The chain links TRBV24-1 to TRBJ2-2; 9 nucleotides line up with TRBD1. Germline V gene data show CDR1 as KGHDR and CDR2 as SFDVKD. The CDR3 consists of 15 residues. V shed 0 bases, J shed 8 bases, and the junction held 3 bases outside the gene matches.

The chain employs TRBV4-3 and TRBJ2-1, with a possible D match to TRBD1 (6 bases). Germline CDR1 reads LGHNA; CDR2 reads YSLEER. The CDR3 has 15 residues. V lost 0 bases and J lost 4, with 10 bases in between. The DNA of the CDR3 is TGCGCCAGCAGCCAAGATCACAGGGCGTACAATGAGCAGTTCTTC. Its protein is CASSQDHRAYNEQFF.

This chain connects TRBV4-1 to TRBJ1-1; 7 nucleotides agree with TRBD1. Germline V gene lookup returns CDR1 MGHRA and CDR2 YSYEKL. The V segment lost 4 bases and the J segment 0 bases; nucleotides outside the gene matches: 5. The CDR3 has 15 residues. Written as DNA, the CDR3 is TGCGCCAGCAGCCCGGGGACAGCCATGAACACTGAAGCTTTCTTT. Translation: CASSPGTAMNTEAFF.

The sample holds a few counts of this clone. The genes are TRBV19 and TRBJ2-7; the match to TRBD1 covers 8 bases. Trimming took 4 bases from V and 3 from J; bases not matched to a gene: 11. This CDR3 contains 16 residues. CDR1 is LNHDA, CDR2 SQIVND, per germline (reference sequence). The CDR3 DNA follows: TGTGCCAGTAGTAGGACAGGGTCAGGGATCCTCTACGAGCAGTACTTC. Protein sequence: CASSRTGSGILYEQYF.

V and J are TRBV28 and TRBJ1-1; the D is unclear. The CDR3 has 14 amino acids. Trimming removed 9 bases at V and 5 bases at J, with 19 bases between. Germline V gene lookup returns CDR1 MDHEN and CDR2 SYDVKM. The CDR3 protein is CASLFGPTGTEAFF. The CDR3 DNA reads TGTGCCAGTCTGTTCGGGCCTACGGGGACTGAAGCTTTCTTT. Full variable domain (missing parts from reference TRBV28 and TRBJ1-1): DVKVTQSSRYLVKRTGEKVFLECVQDMDHENMFWYRQDPGLGLRLIYFSYDVKMKEKGDIPEGYSVSREKKERFSLILESASTNQTSMYLCASLFGPTGTEAFFGQGTRLTVV.

The chain joins TRBV5-4 to TRBJ2-1; 14 nucleotides agree with TRBD2. After removal of 0 bases from V and 0 bases from J, the junction contained 2 bases not matched to a gene. This CDR3 region has 18 residues. Germline V lookup: CDR1 SGHNT, CDR2 YYREEE (reference sequence). CDR3 sequence (DNA): TGTGCCAGCAGCTTGGGACTAGCGGGAGGGTTCTCCTACAATGAGCAGTTCTTC. It is translated as CASSLGLAGGFSYNEQFF.

The chain employs TRBV7-9 and TRBJ2-3; 7 nucleotides match TRBD1. From germline, CDR1 is SEHNR and CDR2 FQNEAQ (reference sequence). The junction had 8 bases not matched to a gene; V was cut back by 5 bases and J by 6 bases. The CDR3 runs 14 residues. The CDR3 loop is CASSPQGVGDTQYF. The CDR3 nucleotides read TGTGCCAGCAGCCCCCAGGGGGTGGGCGATACGCAGTATTTT.

V is TRBV28 and J is TRBJ2-7; 8 nucleotides line up with TRBD2. The length of the CDR3 is 14 residues. V was clipped by 6 bases and J by 2 bases; unmatched bases: 6. CDR1 and CDR2 (germline): MDHEN, SYDVKM. The CDR3 reads CASSTTSATYEQYF. CDR3 in DNA: TGTGCCAGCAGCACGACTAGCGCGACCTACGAGCAGTACTTC.

The V and J genes are TRBV27 and TRBJ1-2, with D possibly TRBD1 on 5 matching bases. The germline V gene encodes CDR1 MNHEY and CDR2 SMNVEV (reference sequence). The length of the CDR3 is 14 residues. Trimming pared 6 bases from V and 7 bases from J, leaving 18 bases between. CDR3 in DNA: TGTGCCAGCAGATCCTTTTATAGGGGCACTGGCTACACCTTC. Translated, it gives CASRSFYRGTGYTF.

V usage is TRBV2 and J usage is TRBJ1-1; D gene unclear. CDR3 length: 12 residues. The germline gives CDR1 SNHLY, CDR2 FYNNEI. V lost 6 bases, J lost 5 bases, and 10 bases lay in between. CDR3 sequence reads: CASSATGTEAFF. CDR3 DNA: TGTGCCAGCAGCGCCACCGGGACTGAAGCTTTCTTT.

In its sample, this clone was seen once. J is TRBJ2-1 and V is TRBV30; 10 bases fit TRBD2. Germline V gene sequence: CDR1 GTSNPN, CDR2 SVGIG (reference sequence). The CDR3 is 14 amino acids. Trimming at V came to 7 bases and at J to 7 bases, leaving 10 bases not matched to a gene. The CDR3 protein is CAFSLAGGVNEQFF. CDR3 nucleotides: TGTGCCTTCTCGTTAGCGGGAGGAGTTAATGAGCAGTTCTTC. The full variable domain, with the rest looked up from reference TRBV30 and TRBJ2-1, is SQTIHQWPATLVQPVGSPLSLECTVEGTSNPNLYWYRQAAGRGLQLLFYSVGIGQISSEVPQNLSASRPQDRQFILSSKKLLLSDSGFYLCAFSLAGGVNEQFFGPGTRLTVL.

The gene calls are TRBV6-2 or TRBV6-3 and TRBJ2-1, with 8 bases lining up with TRBD1. The CDR3 covers 18 residues. CDR1 and CDR2 (germline): MNHEY, SVGEGT. V dropped 2 bases and J dropped 2; count of bases not matched to a gene: 11. As DNA, the CDR3 is TGTGCCAGCAGTTACGGACAGGGTTATTACACTGCCTACAATGAGCAGTTCTTC. Amino acids: CASSYGQGYYTAYNEQFF.

V usage is TRBV10-1 and J usage is TRBJ2-7; tentatively, D is TRBD1 (6 bases). V was shortened by 6 bases and J by 1 base, with 10 bases between the two germline ends. The germline V gene encodes CDR1 WNHNN and CDR2 SYGVQD (reference sequence). The CDR3 is 13 amino acids. The CDR3 here is CASRNRVSYEQYF. Written as DNA, the CDR3 is TGCGCCAGCAGGAACAGGGTTTCCTACGAGCAGTACTTC.

For the CDR3, the DNA is TGTGCCAGCAGTTATCAGGGAGGGCCCACAGATACGCAGTATTTT. Residues: CASSYQGGPTDTQYF. The J gene is TRBJ2-3, the V gene TRBV2; 7 bases align to TRBD2. The junction had 7 bases not matched to a gene; V was cut back by 5 bases and J by 2 bases. Germline CDR1 and CDR2: SNHLY and FYNNEI. This CDR3 region has 15 residues.

The rearrangement uses TRBV10-1 and TRBJ2-3; 7 nucleotides line up with TRBD1. Trimming at V came to 5 bases and at J to 0 bases, leaving 5 bases not matched to a gene. The germline V gene encodes CDR1 WNHNN and CDR2 SYGVQD (reference sequence). The CDR3 runs 15 residues. This CDR3 is CASSYRGSSTDTQYF. DNA of the CDR3: TGCGCCAGCAGTTACAGGGGCTCTAGCACAGATACGCAGTATTTT.

V gene TRBV2 combines with J gene TRBJ2-2, with 14 bases aligning to TRBD2. Germline V CDR1 and CDR2: SNHLY, FYNNEI. Germline trimming cut 7 bases from V and 4 bases from J; bases unmatched to any gene: 14. The CDR3 is 19 amino acids. CDR3 nucleotides: TGTGCCAGCAAATTCTCCACGACTAGCGGGAGGGCCCGCACCGGGGAGCTGTTTTTT. Amino acids: CASKFSTTSGRARTGELFF. The variable domain in full, completed from reference TRBV2 and TRBJ2-2, reads EPEVTQTPSHQVTQMGQEVILRCVPISNHLYFYWYRQILGQKVEFLVSFYNNEISEKSEIFDDQFSVERPDGSNFTLKIRSTKLEDSAMYFCASKFSTTSGRARTGELFFGEGSRLTVL.